The 20 T cell receptor beta chains below were found in one sample sequenced in a study of blood T cell repertoires in COVID-19. Sequenced by immunoSEQ multiplex PCR; TCRdb stores in-frame clones only, minus some. This table has fewer than 120,000 clones, almost 80% appearing once. Sequencing was done on a sample of peripheral blood. These receptors all come from a woman older than 75 with active or convalescent COVID-19.

The rearrangement links TRBV28 to TRBJ2-2; 9 bases agree with TRBD1. The ends lost 6 bases at V and 5 bases at J; junction bases unmatched: 10. Per germline, CDR1 MDHEN and CDR2 SYDVKM. This CDR3 is 16 amino acids long. The CDR3 coding sequence is TGTGCCAGCAGCATACAGGGGGCGCCGTTTACCGGGGAGCTGTTTTTT. Translated, it gives CASSIQGAPFTGELFF. The full variable domain, rest sourced from reference TRBV28 and TRBJ2-2, is DVKVTQSSRYLVKRTGEKVFLECVQDMDHENMFWYRQDPGLGLRLIYFSYDVKMKEKGDIPEGYSVSREKKERFSLILESASTNQTSMYLCASSIQGAPFTGELFFGEGSRLTVL.

The chain combines TRBV7-3 with TRBJ2-3; 8 nucleotides agree with TRBD2. In germline, CDR1 is SGHTA, CDR2 FQGTGA. The CDR3 covers 13 residues. V shed 5 bases and J 5 bases; nucleotides not matched to a gene: 3. CDR3 sequence reads: CASSPGTRDTQYF. CDR3 DNA sequence: TGTGCCAGCAGCCCTGGGACTAGAGATACGCAGTATTTT.

The chain uses TRBV6-9 and TRBJ1-1; 8 bases fit TRBD1. Germline loops: CDR1 MNHGY, CDR2 SVAAGI. The CDR3 runs 14 residues. Trimming removed 11 bases from V and 1 base from J; junction bases left unmatched: 9. The chain's CDR3 is CARSDRGANTEAFF. DNA for the CDR3: TGTGCCCGAAGTGACAGGGGCGCGAACACTGAAGCTTTCTTT.

This rearrangement joins TRBV2 to TRBJ2-2, with 10 positions matching TRBD1. Looked up from germline, CDR1 is SNHLY and CDR2 is FYNNEI. The CDR3 is 16 amino acids. The junction had 7 bases not matched to a gene; V was cut back by 2 bases and J by 7 bases. The DNA of the CDR3 is TGTGCCAGCAGTGAAATTCGGGACAGGGGAAACGGGGAGCTGTTTTTT. Translating gives CASSEIRDRGNGELFF.

The J gene is TRBJ2-2, the V gene TRBV19, with a weak D call TRBD2 (6 bases). This CDR3 has 14 residues. Germline V CDR1 and CDR2: LNHDA, SQIVND (reference sequence). V lost 6 bases and J lost 5, with 13 bases in between. The CDR3 reads CASRPLGRTGELFF. The DNA of the CDR3 is TGTGCCAGTAGGCCCCTTGGGAGGACCGGGGAGCTGTTTTTT.

The rearrangement links TRBV18 to TRBJ2-3; 7 bases agree with TRBD2. The V and J ends lost 2 bases and 1 base, in that order; junction bases with no gene match: 9. The CDR3 covers 17 residues. Germline V gene data show CDR1 as KGHSH and CDR2 as LQKENI. CDR3 sequence reads: CASSPVPASGGTDTQYF. The DNA for the CDR3 is TGTGCCAGCTCACCAGTCCCTGCTAGCGGAGGCACAGATACGCAGTATTTT.

The CDR3 protein is CSVAHLETQYF. For the CDR3, the DNA is TGCAGCGTTGCCCACTTGGAGACGCAGTATTTT. This chain joins TRBV29-1 and TRBJ2-3; no firm D call. Germline loops: CDR1 SQVTM, CDR2 ANQGSEA. V was pared by 4 bases and J by 9 bases, with 11 bases between. The CDR3 loop spans 11 amino acids.

This clone was seen a few times. The chain employs TRBV29-1 and TRBJ2-5; no firm D call. Trimming stripped 0 bases from V and 1 base from J, with 15 bases between. Germline assignment: CDR1 SQVTM and CDR2 ANQGSEA. The CDR3 spans 16 residues. The CDR3 sequence: CSVEEARSRLQETQYF. CDR3 sequence (DNA): TGCAGCGTTGAAGAGGCGAGGAGCAGACTCCAAGAGACCCAGTACTTC.

The chain is built from TRBV4-1 and TRBJ2-7; 9 bases map to TRBD2. Germline V CDR1 and CDR2: MGHRA, YSYEKL. The CDR3 contains 16 residues. The junction had 6 bases not matched to a gene; V was cut back by 0 bases and J by 3 bases. The CDR3 sequence is CASSQDSSGNYYEQYF. In nucleotides, the CDR3 is TGCGCCAGCAGCCAAGATTCTAGCGGGAACTACTACGAGCAGTACTTC.

The chain carries TRBV5-4 and TRBJ1-2, with D uncertain. Germline V gives CDR1 SGHNT, CDR2 YYREEE (reference sequence). Trimming took 4 bases from V and 3 from J, leaving 16 bases between them. CDR3 length equals 15 residues. This CDR3 reads CASSGGSGGYYGYTF. Here the CDR3 DNA reads TGTGCCAGCAGCGGAGGCTCCGGAGGATACTATGGCTACACCTTC.

The chain recombines TRBV2 with TRBJ2-1; D possibly corresponds to TRBD1 (5 bases). Germline CDR1 is SNHLY and CDR2 is FYNNEI. The V and J ends lost 0 bases and 13 bases respectively, with 10 bases between them. The CDR3 totals 12 residues. The CDR3 DNA reads TGTGCCAGCAGTGAAGCTAGGACACCCCAGTTCTTC. Its translation: CASSEARTPQFF.

The chain links TRBV30 to TRBJ2-7, with TRBD1 matching 7 bases. Trimming at V came to 0 bases and at J to 0 bases, leaving 2 bases not matched to a gene. Per germline, CDR1 GTSNPN and CDR2 SVGIG (reference sequence). This CDR3 contains 14 residues. The CDR3 reads CAWSVGTVSYEQYF. Written as DNA, the CDR3 is TGTGCCTGGAGTGTGGGGACAGTCTCCTACGAGCAGTACTTC.

This sequence joins TRBV12-5 and TRBJ2-7; tentative D call: TRBD2 (5 bases). This CDR3 spans 12 amino acids. Per germline, CDR1 LGHNT and CDR2 FRNRAP. Trimming left V 6 bases short and J 5 bases short, with 11 bases between. The CDR3 sequence: CASGGVKDEQYF. CDR3 coding DNA: TGTGCTAGTGGGGGAGTCAAAGACGAGCAGTACTTC.

J is TRBJ1-1 and V is TRBV7-2; a possible D gene is TRBD1 (5 bases). Germline CDR1 and CDR2: SGHTA and FQGNSA. The germline V and J ends were trimmed by 5 bases and 4 bases, with 11 bases remaining between them. This CDR3 is 13 amino acids long. The CDR3 reads CASSMGPSTEAFF. The CDR3 DNA sequence: TGTGCCAGCAGCATGGGGCCGTCCACTGAAGCTTTCTTT.

The chain uses TRBV5-1 and TRBJ2-3, with 14 nucleotides matching TRBD2. V was pared by 4 bases and J by 5 bases, with 6 bases of the junction left unmatched. This CDR3 has 16 residues. Germline V gene sequence: CDR1 SGHRS, CDR2 YFSETQ. The CDR3 sequence is CASSTGLAGEVDTQYF. The DNA of the CDR3 is TGCGCCAGCAGCACGGGACTAGCGGGAGAGGTAGATACGCAGTATTTT.

The rearrangement joins TRBV6-2 or TRBV6-3 to TRBJ1-1; a possible D gene is TRBD1 (6 bases). The CDR3 consists of 17 residues. V lost 5 bases, J lost 4 bases, and 23 bases lay in between. CDR1 and CDR2 from the germline V gene are MNHEY and SVGEGT. CDR3 amino acids: CASSQPGVFLLGTEAFF. CDR3 coding DNA: TGTGCCAGCAGTCAACCAGGGGTGTTCTTGTTGGGCACTGAAGCTTTCTTT.

Only one count was recorded for this clone. This chain joins TRBV28 and TRBJ1-1, with unresolved D. The V gene lost 5 bases and the J gene lost 2 bases, with 15 bases spanning the gap. The germline gives CDR1 MDHEN, CDR2 SYDVKM. The length of the CDR3 is 15 residues. In nucleotides, the CDR3 is TGTGCCAGCAGTCCACCCATGACAATCAACACTGAAGCTTTCTTT. Its translation is CASSPPMTINTEAFF.

The chain is built from TRBV6-2 or TRBV6-3 and TRBJ2-7; TRBD1 might be the D (6 bases). Germline-derived CDR1 and CDR2 are MNHEY and SVGEGT. The CDR3 runs to 12 residues. Trimming left V 8 bases short and J 6 bases short, with 14 bases between. As DNA, the CDR3 is TGTGCCAGCGGCCCCAGGGGTAGCGAGCAGTACTTC. Its translation is CASGPRGSEQYF.

As regards this clone: The junction departs from germline at one end; a sequencing error may be responsible. Other DNA sequences from this sample encode an identical CDR3 as well. The rearrangement links TRBV7-7 to TRBJ2-7; D perhaps matches TRBD1 (6 bases). Per germline, CDR1 SSHAT and CDR2 FNYEAQ (reference sequence). CDR3 size: 13 residues. The CDR3 spells CASSFQAGDEQYF. In DNA, the CDR3 is TGTGCTAGCAGCTTCCAAGCAGGGGACGAGCAGTACTTT. Full variable domain (outside the CDR3, taken from reference TRBV7-7 and TRBJ2-7): GAGVSQSPRYKVTKRGQDVTLRCDPISSHATLYWYQQALGQGPEFLTYFNYEAQPDKSGLPSDRFSAERPEGSISTLTIQRTEQRDSAMYRCASSFQAGDEQYFGPGTRLTVT.

This chain uses TRBV7-6 with TRBJ2-5; perhaps TRBD2 as D (5 bases). The CDR3 totals 14 residues. Germline V gene lookup returns CDR1 SGHVS and CDR2 FNYEAQ. V lost 5 bases and J lost 3, with 13 bases in between. The DNA for the CDR3 is TGTGCCAGCAGCCTACAGACCGGGGAAGAGACCCAGTACTTC. Its protein product is CASSLQTGEETQYF.